The rows below give T cell receptor beta chains drawn from one sample of a study of blood T cell repertoires in COVID-19. Repertoires were generated with immunoSEQ multiplex PCR, while TCRdb's copy carries only in-frame clones and drops some. Of a few hundred thousand clones in the sample, 65% to 90% are singletons; the top ten hold about 4.2%. Sequencing was carried out using PBMCs or T cells enriched from blood (not recorded which). Receptor source: a woman in her thirties or forties with acute COVID-19. CDR3s include the opening cysteine and the closing phenylalanine or tryptophan. D genes are given only for firm matches. For some rows the clone size is stated as once, few or many, or as a class when expanded; others skip it.

TRBJ2-2 - TRBV6-5 - TGTGCCAGCAGTTATCAGGGCCCCGGGGAGCTGTTTTTT CASSYQGPGELFF
TRBJ2-3 - TRBV4-2 TRBD2 TGTGCCAGCAGCCAGATAAGCGGGAGGTCATCAGATACGCAGTATTTT CASSQISGRSSDTQYF
TRBJ2-1 - TRBV7-3 - TGTGCCAGCAGCTTACGAGAGGGCCCCTACAATGAGCAGTTCTTC CASSLREGPYNEQFF
TRBJ1-2 - TRBV5-1 TRBD1 TGCGCCAGCAGCCCCGCCCCGCGAGGACAGGACAAAAAAGGCTACACCTTC CASSPAPRGQDKKGYTF
TRBJ2-1 once TRBV3-1/TRBV3-2 TRBD2 TGTGCCAGCAGCCAAGCTAGGACTAGCGGGGGGAAGAATGAGCAGTTCTTC CASSQARTSGGKNEQFF
TRBJ2-2 - TRBV7-2 TRBD2 TGTGCCAGCAGCTTCGGGGGGACCGGGGAGCTGTTTTTT CASSFGGTGELFF
TRBJ2-4 - TRBV7-9 TRBD2 TGTGCCAGCAGCTTATCGGGACTAGCGGGAGCCAAAAACATTCAGTACTTC CASSLSGLAGAKNIQYF
TRBJ2-1 once TRBV14 - TGTGCCAGCAGTCGCGGGACCCGCAATGAGCAGTTCTTC CASSRGTRNEQFF
TRBJ1-2 - TRBV2 - TGTGCCAGCAGTTTTTCGTTCGAGGCGTATGGCTACACCTTC CASSFSFEAYGYTF
TRBJ1-5 - TRBV7-9 TRBD1 TGTGCCAGCAGCTTAGCGGTGGCAGGACAGGGAAGAAGGCAGCCCCAGCATTTT CASSLAVAGQGRRQPQHF
TRBJ1-1 - TRBV9 TRBD1 TGTGCCAGCAGCGTGGGACAGGGGGCCCTAACTGAAGCTTTCTTT CASSVGQGALTEAFF
TRBJ1-2 - TRBV29-1 - TGCAGCGTTCAAGGAACCGGGTATGATGGCTACACCTTC CSVQGTGYDGYTF
TRBJ2-5 - TRBV18 TRBD1 TGTGCCAGCTCACCAAGGGACAGGGGTGAGACCCAGTACTTC CASSPRDRGETQYF